Listed below are T cell receptor beta chains from one sample, sequenced in a study of T cells in localized non-small cell lung cancer. This table comes from immunoSEQ multiplex PCR, and its TCRdb copy is limited to in-frame clones, with some not included. The table has 55,000 to 75,000 clones, about 89% seen once. The input for sequencing was peripheral blood, taken before any cancer treatment. The receptors derive from a man aged 40 to 75 with stage I lung adenocarcinoma. The CDR3 runs from the conserved cysteine through the conserved F or W. The D gene is left open where the match is weak. Some rows mark clone size as missing; the rest say once, few, many or name a class of expanded clone.

CDR3nt: TGTGCCAGCAGTCTGGACAGGGGCCGAAACGAGCAGTACTTC
CDR3aa: CASSLDRGRNEQYF
j_gene: TRBJ2-7
v_gene: TRBV6-6
d_gene: TRBD1
abundance: -

CDR3nt: TGTGCCTGGAGTGTACATCTAGCGGGAGAGACCCAGTACTTC
CDR3aa: CAWSVHLAGETQYF
j_gene: TRBJ2-5
v_gene: TRBV30
d_gene: TRBD2
abundance: -

CDR3nt: TGTGCCAGTAGTAAGGCGGGAGGGGGCTTCGAGCAGTACTTC
CDR3aa: CASSKAGGGFEQYF
j_gene: TRBJ2-7
v_gene: TRBV19
d_gene: TRBD2
abundance: -

CDR3nt: TGTGCCAGCAGTTTAGCGGGAGGTAGTTATGAGCAGTTCTTC
CDR3aa: CASSLAGGSYEQFF
j_gene: TRBJ2-1
v_gene: TRBV27
d_gene: TRBD2
abundance: -

CDR3nt: TGCGCCAGCAGCTTTAGGACTAGCGGGAGTAATGAGCAGTTCTTC
CDR3aa: CASSFRTSGSNEQFF
j_gene: TRBJ2-1
v_gene: TRBV5-1
d_gene: TRBD2
abundance: -

CDR3nt: TGTGCCAGCAGTTACGCGCAGCGGGGCCCCTACGAGCAGTACTTC
CDR3aa: CASSYAQRGPYEQYF
j_gene: TRBJ2-7
v_gene: TRBV6-5
d_gene: TRBD2
abundance: -

CDR3nt: TGTGCCAGCAGCTTAAGTCCTTACGAGCAGTACTTC
CDR3aa: CASSLSPYEQYF
j_gene: TRBJ2-7
v_gene: TRBV7-9
d_gene: -
abundance: -

CDR3nt: TGTGCCAGCAGTTTATATGTCATGACTAGTGGCTCCCCCGGGGAGCTGTTTTTT
CDR3aa: CASSLYVMTSGSPGELFF
j_gene: TRBJ2-2
v_gene: TRBV27
d_gene: -
abundance: -

CDR3nt: TGTGCCAGCAGCTCCGGGGGCAACACTGAAGCTTTCTTT
CDR3aa: CASSSGGNTEAFF
j_gene: TRBJ1-1
v_gene: TRBV9
d_gene: -
abundance: -

CDR3nt: TGTGCCAGCAGTTTATCTCCCGGGTTTGGTGGCTACACCTTC
CDR3aa: CASSLSPGFGGYTF
j_gene: TRBJ1-2
v_gene: TRBV28
d_gene: -
abundance: -

CDR3nt: TGTGCCAGCAGTTACGGCGGGGAAACTGAAGCTTTCTTT
CDR3aa: CASSYGGETEAFF
j_gene: TRBJ1-1
v_gene: TRBV6-5
d_gene: -
abundance: -

CDR3nt: TGTGCCAGCAGCCAAGGGCTGGGACTAGCGGTCCCCCGCTCCTACAATGAGCAGTTCTTC
CDR3aa: CASSQGLGLAVPRSYNEQFF
j_gene: TRBJ2-1
v_gene: TRBV16
d_gene: TRBD2
abundance: -

CDR3nt: TGCGCCAGCAGCCCCACTAGCGGCCTCGAGCAGTACTTC
CDR3aa: CASSPTSGLEQYF
j_gene: TRBJ2-7
v_gene: TRBV4-1
d_gene: TRBD2
abundance: -

CDR3nt: TGTGCCAGCAGCCAGGAAGGGACTAGCTTCTACGAGCAGTACTTC
CDR3aa: CASSQEGTSFYEQYF
j_gene: TRBJ2-7
v_gene: TRBV14
d_gene: TRBD2
abundance: once

CDR3nt: TGTGCCAGCAGTCGTGGAGCGAACTACAATGAGCAGTTCTTC
CDR3aa: CASSRGANYNEQFF
j_gene: TRBJ2-1
v_gene: TRBV27
d_gene: -
abundance: -

CDR3nt: TGTGCCAGCAGCCCGTTCGGGGGATCTGGGGCCAACGTCCTGACTTTC
CDR3aa: CASSPFGGSGANVLTF
j_gene: TRBJ2-6
v_gene: TRBV7-3
d_gene: -
abundance: -

CDR3nt: TGCGCCAGCAGCCTGGACGTGGAATACGAGCAGTACTTC
CDR3aa: CASSLDVEYEQYF
j_gene: TRBJ2-7
v_gene: TRBV5-1
d_gene: -
abundance: few

CDR3nt: TGCGCCAGCAGCTTGGCGGCAGGACATAATCAAGAGACCCAGTACTTC
CDR3aa: CASSLAAGHNQETQYF
j_gene: TRBJ2-5
v_gene: TRBV5-1
d_gene: -
abundance: -

CDR3nt: TGTGCCAGCAGCCCACCGACAGGGAAAAATGAGCAGTTCTTC
CDR3aa: CASSPPTGKNEQFF
j_gene: TRBJ2-1
v_gene: TRBV11-3
d_gene: TRBD1
abundance: -

CDR3nt: TGTGCCAGCCGCCGGACAGGGGGCATCTCAGATACGCAGTATTTT
CDR3aa: CASRRTGGISDTQYF
j_gene: TRBJ2-3
v_gene: TRBV19
d_gene: TRBD1
abundance: -

CDR3nt: TGTGCCAGTAGTCAAGGACTAGCGACCTACAATGAGCAGTTCTTC
CDR3aa: CASSQGLATYNEQFF
j_gene: TRBJ2-1
v_gene: TRBV19
d_gene: TRBD2
abundance: once

CDR3nt: TGTGCCAGCAGCCACGGGGGGTGGGATGAAAAACTGTTTTTT
CDR3aa: CASSHGGWDEKLFF
j_gene: TRBJ1-4
v_gene: TRBV6-5
d_gene: -
abundance: -

CDR3nt: TGTGCCAGCTCACCTGACGGGGATGGCTACACCTTC
CDR3aa: CASSPDGDGYTF
j_gene: TRBJ1-2
v_gene: TRBV18
d_gene: -
abundance: -

CDR3nt: TGTGCCAGCAGTGAACTGACTAGCGGGAGCGGAGAGACCCAGTACTTC
CDR3aa: CASSELTSGSGETQYF
j_gene: TRBJ2-5
v_gene: TRBV6-1
d_gene: TRBD2
abundance: once

CDR3nt: TGTGCCAGCTCCCGGCAGGCACTCTCCTACAATGAGCAGTTCTTC
CDR3aa: CASSRQALSYNEQFF
j_gene: TRBJ2-1
v_gene: TRBV7-8
d_gene: -
abundance: -

CDR3nt: TGTGCCAGTAGTTACCGGGGCCATAACTATGGCTACACCTTC
CDR3aa: CASSYRGHNYGYTF
j_gene: TRBJ1-2
v_gene: TRBV19
d_gene: -
abundance: -

CDR3nt: TGTGCCAGCAGTGAAACGGCCGCCACAGATACGCAGTATTTT
CDR3aa: CASSETAATDTQYF
j_gene: TRBJ2-3
v_gene: TRBV2
d_gene: -
abundance: -

CDR3nt: TGTGCCAGCAGTGAACTTGTATGGGACACTGAAGCTTTCTTT
CDR3aa: CASSELVWDTEAFF
j_gene: TRBJ1-1
v_gene: TRBV6-1
d_gene: -
abundance: -

CDR3nt: TGTGCCAGCAGTTTATATGTAGGGGAAGAGACCCAGTACTTC
CDR3aa: CASSLYVGEETQYF
j_gene: TRBJ2-5
v_gene: TRBV28
d_gene: -
abundance: -

CDR3nt: TGTGCCACCAGCAGGGACGGGACAGCTCTTGGTGAAGCTTTCTTT
CDR3aa: CATSRDGTALGEAFF
j_gene: TRBJ1-1
v_gene: TRBV15
d_gene: TRBD1
abundance: -

CDR3nt: TGTGCCAGCAGCTTAAATTCGTGGTACGAGCAGTACTTC
CDR3aa: CASSLNSWYEQYF
j_gene: TRBJ2-7
v_gene: TRBV7-8
d_gene: -
abundance: medium-sized

CDR3nt: TGTGCCAGCAGTGAGGGGGTACGAAACACCATATATTTT
CDR3aa: CASSEGVRNTIYF
j_gene: TRBJ1-3
v_gene: TRBV6-1
d_gene: -
abundance: -

CDR3nt: TGTGCCAGCAGAACCAGGGAGTCGGCAAACATTCAGTACTTC
CDR3aa: CASRTRESANIQYF
j_gene: TRBJ2-4
v_gene: TRBV6-1
d_gene: -
abundance: -

CDR3nt: TGCGCCAGCAGCCAGAGTCAGGGTTACAATGAGCAGTTCTTC
CDR3aa: CASSQSQGYNEQFF
j_gene: TRBJ2-1
v_gene: TRBV4-1
d_gene: -
abundance: -

CDR3nt: TGTGCCAGCAGTTCCAACAAGAACACTGAAGCTTTCTTT
CDR3aa: CASSSNKNTEAFF
j_gene: TRBJ1-1
v_gene: TRBV27
d_gene: -
abundance: -

CDR3nt: TGTGCCAGCAGCTTGAGAGGCACAGCGAGCTCCTACGAGCAGTACTTC
CDR3aa: CASSLRGTASSYEQYF
j_gene: TRBJ2-7
v_gene: TRBV5-6
d_gene: -
abundance: -

CDR3nt: TGTGCCAGCAGTTTATCAAGAGGGGGAGGAGAGACCCAGTACTTC
CDR3aa: CASSLSRGGGETQYF
j_gene: TRBJ2-5
v_gene: TRBV27
d_gene: -
abundance: -

CDR3nt: TGTGCCAGCCGGACAGTTTTCGCTGAAGCTTTCTTT
CDR3aa: CASRTVFAEAFF
j_gene: TRBJ1-1
v_gene: TRBV25-1
d_gene: -
abundance: -

CDR3nt: TGTGCCAGCAGTGAGTACGGGGGGGGCGCCTACGAGCAGTACTTC
CDR3aa: CASSEYGGGAYEQYF
j_gene: TRBJ2-7
v_gene: TRBV2
d_gene: TRBD2
abundance: -

CDR3nt: TGTGCCAGCACCTACGGGGGTACGCAGTATTTT
CDR3aa: CASTYGGTQYF
j_gene: TRBJ2-3
v_gene: TRBV6-5
d_gene: -
abundance: -

CDR3nt: TGTGCCAGTAGTACTAGACAGATACCCTACGAGCAGTACTTC
CDR3aa: CASSTRQIPYEQYF
j_gene: TRBJ2-7
v_gene: TRBV19
d_gene: -
abundance: -

CDR3nt: TGTGCCAGCAGCTTGGTCGGACCCACCGTAGAGCAGTACTTC
CDR3aa: CASSLVGPTVEQYF
j_gene: TRBJ2-7
v_gene: TRBV5-4
d_gene: -
abundance: -